These 25 T cell receptor beta chains were sequenced from one sample in a study of blood T cell repertoires in COVID-19. The method was immunoSEQ multiplex PCR; TCRdb's version includes in-frame clones alone and lacks a portion of them. Among 150,000 to 200,000 clones, around 82% were seen once, and the ten largest hold 2.6%. Sequenced input: peripheral blood. The receptors derive from a human donor with acute or convalescent COVID-19. The donor label of this sample is uncertain.

This clone was recorded once. The rearrangement uses TRBV30 and TRBJ1-1; 9 bases line up with TRBD1. The CDR3 spans 10 residues. Per the germline V gene, CDR1 is GTSNPN and CDR2 is SVGIG (reference sequence). After removal of 5 bases from V and 11 bases from J, the junction contained 3 bases not matched to a gene. CDR3 nucleotides: TGTGCCTGGGGGGACAGGGAGGCTTTCTTT. It encodes CAWGDREAFF.

The chain joins TRBV18 to TRBJ1-1; maybe TRBD1 (5 bases). V was clipped by 3 bases and J by 0 bases, with 11 bases between them. Germline V gene sequence: CDR1 KGHSH, CDR2 LQKENI. The CDR3 covers 15 residues. The CDR3 DNA reads TGTGCCAGCTCACCCCGGGGGTTAATGAACACTGAAGCTTTCTTT. This sequence encodes CASSPRGLMNTEAFF.

The V gene is TRBV9, the J gene TRBJ2-3; 8 bases agree with TRBD1. Trimming took 3 bases from V and 5 from J; bases not matched to a gene: 11. This CDR3 region has 16 residues. CDR1 SGDLS and CDR2 YYNGEE come from the germline V gene. The CDR3 region is CASSARSTGTGDTQYF. CDR3 coding DNA: TGTGCCAGCAGCGCAAGATCGACAGGGACAGGAGATACGCAGTATTTT.

The CDR3 spells CAISEVGLAGNEQFF. CDR3 sequence (DNA): TGTGCCATCAGTGAGGTTGGACTAGCGGGCAATGAGCAGTTCTTC. The chain couples TRBV10-3 to TRBJ2-1; the match to TRBD2 covers 11 bases. CDR1 and CDR2 (germline): ENHRY, SYGVKD. The CDR3 sequence is 15 residues long. The V gene end was trimmed by 2 bases and the J gene end by 6 bases; junction bases not matched to a gene: 3.

The chain is built from TRBV5-1 and TRBJ2-1; 14 positions agree with TRBD2. J lost 7 bases, V lost 4 bases, and 4 bases had no gene match. Germline CDR1 reads SGHRS; CDR2 reads YFSETQ. The CDR3 length is 15 residues. DNA for the CDR3: TGCGCCAGCAGCACCGGGACTAGCGGGAGTAATGAGCAGTTCTTC. It yields the protein CASSTGTSGSNEQFF.

The genes are TRBV19 and TRBJ2-1; 8 bases align to TRBD1. J gave up 6 bases and V 2 bases, and 6 bases lay outside the gene matches. Germline CDR1 LNHDA, CDR2 SQIVND (reference sequence). The CDR3 sequence is 15 residues long. CDR3 nucleotides: TGTGCCAGTAGTATAATCCAGGGGGCTTTCAATGAGCAGTTCTTC. Translating gives CASSIIQGAFNEQFF.

The J gene is TRBJ2-2, the V gene TRBV4-2; 12 nucleotides align to TRBD2. The CDR3 is made up of 20 amino acids. CDR1 is LGHNA and CDR2 is YNFKEQ in the germline V gene. Losses at the gene ends were 1 base for V and 3 bases for J; bases not matched to a gene: 12. The CDR3 DNA follows: TGTGCCAGCAGCCAAGTTCAGCTAGCGGGGGGGCAAGGAGACACCGGGGAGCTGTTTTTT. It encodes CASSQVQLAGGQGDTGELFF.

This clone appeared a single time. V is TRBV15 and J is TRBJ1-5; D is perhaps TRBD1 (5 bases). V lost 0 bases, J lost 5 bases, and 23 bases lay in between. Looked up from germline, CDR1 is LNHNV and CDR2 is YYDKDF (reference sequence). This CDR3 has 19 amino acids. CDR3 region: CATSRDKGISRVGYQPQHF. For the CDR3, the DNA is TGTGCCACCAGCAGAGATAAAGGAATAAGCAGGGTCGGTTATCAGCCCCAGCATTTT.

The V and J genes are TRBV7-8 and TRBJ2-2; the D gene is possibly TRBD2 (5 bases). With 0 bases removed from V and 5 bases from J, the gap between germline ends came to 10 bases. This CDR3 contains 15 residues. Looked up from germline, CDR1 is SGHVS and CDR2 is FQNEAQ. The CDR3 DNA reads TGTGCCAGCAGCTTAGCGGGAGTGGGAACCGGGGAGCTGTTTTTT. This sequence encodes CASSLAGVGTGELFF.

The chain is built from TRBV7-2 and TRBJ2-1; D perhaps matches TRBD1 (6 bases). The CDR3 loop spans 11 amino acids. Germline V gene sequence: CDR1 SGHTA, CDR2 FQGNSA. V was shortened by 7 bases and J by 9 bases, with 10 bases between the two germline ends. The CDR3 protein is CASNQQGEQFF. CDR3 coding DNA: TGTGCCAGCAACCAACAGGGTGAGCAGTTCTTC.

J is TRBJ1-5 and V is TRBV30, with a tentative D call TRBD1 (5 bases). The CDR3 has 13 residues. Trimming pared 0 bases from V and 7 bases from J, leaving 10 bases between. Germline lookup yields CDR1 GTSNPN and CDR2 SVGIG (reference sequence). The CDR3 protein is CAWSVGPRQPQHF. Here the CDR3 DNA reads TGTGCCTGGAGTGTGGGGCCCAGGCAGCCCCAGCATTTT.

The gene calls are TRBV6-6 and TRBJ2-7; 7 bases align to TRBD1. CDR3 length: 15 amino acids. The ends lost 0 bases at V and 4 bases at J; junction bases unmatched: 6. CDR1 and CDR2 from the germline V gene are MNHNY and SVGAGI (reference sequence). CDR3: CASSYSSPQGYEQYF. As DNA, the CDR3 is TGTGCCAGCAGTTACTCGAGCCCACAGGGGTACGAGCAGTACTTC.

The gene calls are TRBV6-5 and TRBJ1-6; D gene unclear. Germline V gene lookup returns CDR1 MNHEY and CDR2 SVGAGI. The CDR3 spans 13 residues. Deletions cut 7 bases from V and 9 bases from J, with 13 bases between. The chain's CDR3 is CASIGILGSPLHF. The DNA of the CDR3 is TGTGCCAGCATCGGGATTTTGGGTTCACCCCTCCACTTT.

The chain uses TRBV6-5 and TRBJ2-5; 10 bases align to TRBD2. The J segment lost 3 bases and the V segment lost 2 bases, leaving 6 bases of the junction unmatched. This CDR3 region has 16 residues. Germline V gene sequence: CDR1 MNHEY, CDR2 SVGAGI. The CDR3 DNA reads TGTGCCAGCAGTTACGGACTAGCGGATTCGGAAGAGACCCAGTACTTC. This translates into CASSYGLADSEETQYF.

This chain links TRBV19 with TRBJ1-2; D not resolved. V was trimmed by 8 bases and J by 7 bases, leaving 20 bases between them. The CDR3 has 14 amino acids. CDR1 and CDR2 (germline): LNHDA, SQIVND (reference sequence). The CDR3 DNA follows: TGTGCCAGTTCAGCCGGGAACGCTAATTCTGGCTACACCTTC. Translation: CASSAGNANSGYTF. Based on the CDR3 plus reference TRBV19 and TRBJ1-2, the full variable domain is DGGITQSPKYLFRKEGQNVTLSCEQNLNHDAMYWYRQDPGQGLRLIYYSQIVNDFQKGDIAEGYSVSREKKESFPLTVTSAQKNPTAFYLCASSAGNANSGYTFGSGTRLTVV.

The J gene is TRBJ2-5, the V gene TRBV3-1 (or the pseudogene TRBV3-2); tentative D call: TRBD1 (6 bases). The germline V and J ends were trimmed by 2 bases and 5 bases, with 9 bases remaining between them. This CDR3 is 13 amino acids long. From germline, CDR1 is LGHDT and CDR2 YNNKEL (reference sequence). DNA for the CDR3: TGTGCCAGCAGCCAACCCGACAGGGAGACCCAGTACTTC. Translated: CASSQPDRETQYF.

The chain carries TRBV12-2 and TRBJ2-1; the table's D call of TRBD1 was not tested on the DNA. TRBV12-2 is a pseudogene segment. The CDR3 is 19 residues long. This CDR3 reads CASRLPRVKLLRPYNEQFF. The CDR3 nucleotides are TGTGCAAGTCGCTTACCCAGGGTAAAACTCTTAAGACCCTACAATGAGCAGTTCTTC.

The genes are TRBV6-5 and TRBJ1-2; 8 nucleotides agree with TRBD1. CDR1 and CDR2 (germline): MNHEY, SVGAGI. V shed 5 bases and J 7 bases; nucleotides not matched to a gene: 9. The CDR3 extends over 14 amino acids. CDR3 in DNA: TGTGCCAGCAGTACCGGACAGGGAGGGGGTGGCTACACCTTC. It yields the protein CASSTGQGGGGYTF.

The rearrangement uses TRBV19 and TRBJ1-2; 11 bases match TRBD1. This CDR3 has 15 residues. V lost 4 bases to trimming and J lost 6 bases; unmatched junction nucleotides: 7. From germline, CDR1 is LNHDA and CDR2 SQIVND (reference sequence). As DNA, the CDR3 is TGTGCCAGTAGTAGCGGACAGGGGGCGGTCAATGGCTACACCTTC. Amino acids: CASSSGQGAVNGYTF.

V is TRBV7-6 and J is TRBJ1-3; TRBD1 is a possible D gene (6 bases). CDR3 length: 15 residues. CDR1 is SGHVS, CDR2 FNYEAQ, per germline. V lost 1 base, J lost 0 bases, and 7 bases lay in between. CDR3 region: CASSLDRVSGNTIYF. The CDR3 DNA reads as TGTGCCAGCAGCTTAGACAGGGTCTCTGGAAACACCATATATTTT.

This clone has just one count. This chain joins TRBV6-2 or TRBV6-3 and TRBJ1-3; D ambiguous. V was trimmed by 5 bases and J by 0 bases, leaving 11 bases between them. There are 15 residues in the CDR3. In germline, CDR1 is MNHEY, CDR2 SVGEGT. CDR3 nucleotide sequence: TGTGCCAGCAGTAAGACGGGGTACTCTGGAAACACCATATATTTT. Translating it yields CASSKTGYSGNTIYF.

This clone is a singleton in its sample. CDR3 coding DNA: TGTGCCAGCAGCCAAGGTGCGGGATTTCCAACCGAGCAGTTCTTC. This encodes CASSQGAGFPTEQFF. The J gene is TRBJ2-1, the V gene TRBV3-1 (or the pseudogene TRBV3-2); TRBD2 is a possible D gene (6 bases). Germline V CDR1 and CDR2: LGHDT, YNNKEL (reference sequence). The V and J ends lost 1 base and 10 bases respectively, with 17 bases between them. This CDR3 contains 15 residues.

The chain links TRBV20-1 to TRBJ2-1; TRBD2 matches at 7 bases. J lost 2 bases, V lost 5 bases, and 9 bases had no gene match. Germline-derived CDR1 and CDR2 are DFQATT and SNEGSKA (reference sequence). CDR3 length: 15 residues. CDR3 in DNA: TGCAGTGCTCGTGCTGGGGAGGGGACCTACAATGAGCAGTTCTTC. Translating gives CSARAGEGTYNEQFF.

This sequence joins TRBV7-3 and TRBJ2-3; D is uncertain. The germline V gene encodes CDR1 SGHTA and CDR2 FQGTGA. The CDR3 is made up of 14 amino acids. The V and J ends lost 5 bases and 2 bases respectively, with 11 bases between them. The CDR3 DNA reads TGTGCCAGCAGCCCAGGCCTTAACACAGATACGCAGTATTTT. Protein product: CASSPGLNTDTQYF.

There are a few counts of this clone. J is TRBJ1-1 and V is TRBV12-5, with no clear D. Germline loops: CDR1 LGHNT, CDR2 FRNRAP. Trimming pared 5 bases from V and 2 bases from J, leaving 15 bases between. The CDR3 totals 15 residues. Here the CDR3 reads CASGPPGTINTEAFF. The CDR3, as DNA: TGTGCTAGTGGTCCGCCGGGAACCATCAACACTGAAGCTTTCTTT.